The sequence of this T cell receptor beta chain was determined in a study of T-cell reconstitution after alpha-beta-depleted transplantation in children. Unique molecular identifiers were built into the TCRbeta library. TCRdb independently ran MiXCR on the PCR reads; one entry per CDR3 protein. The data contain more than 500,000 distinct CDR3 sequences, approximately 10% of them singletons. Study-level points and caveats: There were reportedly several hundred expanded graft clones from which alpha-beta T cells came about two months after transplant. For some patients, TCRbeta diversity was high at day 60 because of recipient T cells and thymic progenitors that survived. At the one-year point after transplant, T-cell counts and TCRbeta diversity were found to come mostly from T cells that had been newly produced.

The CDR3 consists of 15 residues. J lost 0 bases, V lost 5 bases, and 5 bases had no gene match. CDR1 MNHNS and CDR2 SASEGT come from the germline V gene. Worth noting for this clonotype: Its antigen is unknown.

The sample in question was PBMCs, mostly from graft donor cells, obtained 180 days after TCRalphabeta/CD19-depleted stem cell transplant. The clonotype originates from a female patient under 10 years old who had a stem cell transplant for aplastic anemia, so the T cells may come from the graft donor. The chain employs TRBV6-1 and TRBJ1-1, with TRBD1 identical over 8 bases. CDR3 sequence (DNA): TGTGCCAGCAGTAAGGGCAGGGGGCTGAACACTGAAGCTTTCTTT. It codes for CASSKGRGLNTEAFF.